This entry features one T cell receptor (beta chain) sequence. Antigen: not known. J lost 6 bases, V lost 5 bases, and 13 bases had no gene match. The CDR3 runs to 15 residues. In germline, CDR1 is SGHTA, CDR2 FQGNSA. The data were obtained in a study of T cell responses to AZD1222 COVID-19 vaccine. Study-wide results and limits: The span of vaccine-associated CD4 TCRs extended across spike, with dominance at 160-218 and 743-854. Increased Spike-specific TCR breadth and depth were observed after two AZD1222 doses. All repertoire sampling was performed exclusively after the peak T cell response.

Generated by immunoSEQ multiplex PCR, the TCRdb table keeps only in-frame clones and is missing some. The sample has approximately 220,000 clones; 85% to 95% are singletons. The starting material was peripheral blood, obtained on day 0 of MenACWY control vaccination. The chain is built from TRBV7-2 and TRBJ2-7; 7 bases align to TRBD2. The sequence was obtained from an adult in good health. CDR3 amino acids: CASSPLTGTGGEQYF. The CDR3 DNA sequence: TGTGCCAGCAGCCCCCTTACGGGGACGGGGGGCGAGCAGTACTTC. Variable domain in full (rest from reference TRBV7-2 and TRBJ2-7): GAGVSQSPSNKVTEKGKDVELRCDPISGHTALYWYRQSLGQGLEFLIYFQGNSAPDKSGLPSDRFSAERTGGSVSTLTIQRTQQEDSAVYLCASSPLTGTGGEQYFGPGTRLTVT.